This T cell receptor (beta chain) was sequenced during a study of cytomegalovirus exposure and HLA in healthy donors. On the study more broadly: The roughly 120 validation repertoires, a later analysis reported, used the same platform as the approximately 670 first-cohort repertoires. Study findings and constraints: Among the CMV-associated chains, three were confirmed in vitro as specific for CMV antigens.

On this clone itself: Its cognate antigen is unknown.

The CDR3 runs to 13 residues. The germline CDR1 and CDR2 sequences are SGHDT and YYEEEE. The germline V and J ends were trimmed by 0 bases and 10 bases, with 13 bases remaining between them. Sequencing was performed with immunoSEQ multiplex PCR; in TCRdb, only in-frame clones are kept and a portion is missing. The data hold 200,000 to 300,000 clones, with roughly 86% observed a single time. This chain joins TRBV5-6 and TRBJ1-1, with D hard to call. Sequencing used PBMCs. The receptor comes from a woman aged 25 to 39 in good health and CMV-seropositive. In nucleotides, the CDR3 is TGTGCCAGCAGCTTGGATCCGGGAGAAGGAGCTTTCTTT. Translation gives CASSLDPGEGAFF.